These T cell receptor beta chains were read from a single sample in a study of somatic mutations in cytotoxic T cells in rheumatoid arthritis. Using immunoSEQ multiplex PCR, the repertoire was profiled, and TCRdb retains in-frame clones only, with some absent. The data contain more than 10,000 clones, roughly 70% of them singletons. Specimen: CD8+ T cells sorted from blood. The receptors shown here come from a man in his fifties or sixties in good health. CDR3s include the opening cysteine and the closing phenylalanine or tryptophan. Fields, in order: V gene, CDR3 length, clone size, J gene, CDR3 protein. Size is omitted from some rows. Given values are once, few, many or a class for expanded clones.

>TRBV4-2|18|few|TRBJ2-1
CASSGASGNRPSYNEQFF
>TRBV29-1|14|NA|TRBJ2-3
CSVEDRRVMATQYF
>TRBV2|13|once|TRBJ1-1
CASSDRVNTEAFF
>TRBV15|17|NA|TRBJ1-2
CATSLTEWCGKTYGYTF
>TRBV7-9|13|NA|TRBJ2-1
CATPTVPSNEQFF
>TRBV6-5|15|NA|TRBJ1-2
CASSYSASSNYGYTF
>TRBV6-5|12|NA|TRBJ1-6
CASGQGNSPLHF
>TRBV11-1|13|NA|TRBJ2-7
CASALGGSAEQYF
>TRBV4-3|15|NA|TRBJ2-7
CASSQDEGSSYEQYF
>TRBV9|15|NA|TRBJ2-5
CASSATGTGGETQYF
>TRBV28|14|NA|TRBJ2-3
CASSSTGVTDTQYF
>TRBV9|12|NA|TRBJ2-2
CASSSGGGELFF
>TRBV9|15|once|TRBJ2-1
CASSVGTVLGNEQFF
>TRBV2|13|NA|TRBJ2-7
CASIRGGSYEQYF
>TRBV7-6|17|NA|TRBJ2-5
CASSSGTSGFPQETQYF
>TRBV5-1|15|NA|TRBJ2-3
CASSLHPGGTDTQYF
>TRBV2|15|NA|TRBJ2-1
CASSRSGGAYNEQFF
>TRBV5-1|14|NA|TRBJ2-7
CASSLGGNRYEQYF
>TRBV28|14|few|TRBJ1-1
CASSGRQLNTEAFF
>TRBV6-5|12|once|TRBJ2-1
CASSYSGNEQFF
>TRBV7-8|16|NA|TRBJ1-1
CASSPPLAGWGTEAFF
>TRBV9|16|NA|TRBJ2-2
CASSPRGLLNTGELFF
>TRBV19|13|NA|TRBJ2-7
CASSKDYSYEQYF
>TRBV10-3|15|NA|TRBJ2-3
CAISESRGAVDTQYF
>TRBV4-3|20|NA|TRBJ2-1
CASSQAPGLAGEGTYNEQFF
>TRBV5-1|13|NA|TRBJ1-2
CASSEPGTLGYTF
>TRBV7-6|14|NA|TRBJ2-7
CASSLGAGFGEQYF
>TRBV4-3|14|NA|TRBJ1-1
CASSQDGGITEAFF
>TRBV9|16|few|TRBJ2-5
CASSVDEGTEQETQYF
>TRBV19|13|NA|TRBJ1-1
CASSIRSHPGAFF
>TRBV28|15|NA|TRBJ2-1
CASASWTSGGNEQFF
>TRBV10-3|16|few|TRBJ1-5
CASSYSAGRGNQPQHF
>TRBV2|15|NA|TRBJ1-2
CASSETWGANYGYTF
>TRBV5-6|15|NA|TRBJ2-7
CASSLPGQGRNEQYF
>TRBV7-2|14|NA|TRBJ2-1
CASSLVLGFDEQFF
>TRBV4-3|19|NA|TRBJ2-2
CASSQDWGAGGSNTGELFF
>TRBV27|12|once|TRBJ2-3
CASSFSGDTQYF
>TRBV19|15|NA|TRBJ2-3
CASMVAGGGPDTQYF
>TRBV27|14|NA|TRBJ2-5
CASRPTSGAETQYF
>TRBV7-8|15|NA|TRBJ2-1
CASSLSPSSYNEQFF
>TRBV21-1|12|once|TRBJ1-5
CASSKKNQPQHF
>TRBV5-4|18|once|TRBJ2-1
CASSYGTSGGAVGNEQFF
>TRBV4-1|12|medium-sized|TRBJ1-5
CASSQEAGPQHF
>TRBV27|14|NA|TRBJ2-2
CASSLLAGAGELFF
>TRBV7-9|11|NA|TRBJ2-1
CASPANNEQFF
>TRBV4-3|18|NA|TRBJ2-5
CASSQDWGSGRPQETQYF